This TCR beta chain was sequenced for a study of blood T cell repertoires in COVID-19. Study processing details: Reference gene primers were amplified, and this amplification served to estimate nucleated cell counts. Sequencing was performed with immunoSEQ multiplex PCR; in TCRdb, only in-frame clones are kept and a portion is missing. V, J and clone size are those of that table, while D and trimming were read from the DNA. The table records around 210,000 clones, 65% to 90% of them present only once. This TCR was sampled from a man between 50 and 59 years old with COVID-19, enrolled during active disease. Sequenced material: peripheral blood.

CDR3 amino acids: CASSEKVAGGKGNEQFF. The CDR3 DNA reads TGTGCCAGCAGTGAAAAGGTCGCGGGGGGCAAGGGGAATGAGCAGTTCTTC. This chain links TRBV2 with TRBJ2-1; TRBD2 matches at 8 bases. J was trimmed by 7 bases and V by 2 bases; bases with no gene match: 13. The germline V gene encodes CDR1 SNHLY and CDR2 FYNNEI. The CDR3 has 17 residues.